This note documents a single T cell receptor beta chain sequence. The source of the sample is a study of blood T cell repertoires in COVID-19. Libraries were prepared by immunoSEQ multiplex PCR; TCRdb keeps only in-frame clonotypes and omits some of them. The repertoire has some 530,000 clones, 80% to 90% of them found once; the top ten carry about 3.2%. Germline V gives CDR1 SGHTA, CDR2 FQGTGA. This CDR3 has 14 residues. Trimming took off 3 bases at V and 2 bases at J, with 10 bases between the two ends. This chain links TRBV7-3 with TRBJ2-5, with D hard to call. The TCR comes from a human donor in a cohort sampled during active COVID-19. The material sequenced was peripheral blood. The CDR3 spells CASSFQSGQETQYF. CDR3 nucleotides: TGTGCCAGCAGCTTCCAATCCGGGCAAGAGACCCAGTACTTC.